The 23 T cell receptor beta chains in this list originate from one sample, sequenced in a study of blood T cell repertoires in COVID-19. The assay was immunoSEQ multiplex PCR, and TCRdb's table has in-frame clones only and misses some. Here the sample spans approximately 190,000 clones, 75% to 95% being singletons. The sample taken for sequencing was peripheral blood. The receptors here all came from a man aged 50-59 years with acute or convalescent COVID-19.

The genes are TRBV5-6 and TRBJ1-2; TRBD1 matches at 7 bases. The J segment lost 0 bases and the V segment lost 4 bases, leaving 3 bases of the junction unmatched. The CDR3 is made up of 14 amino acids. Germline lookup yields CDR1 SGHDT and CDR2 YYEEEE. The chain's CDR3 is CASSQGQPNYGYTF. The CDR3 DNA reads as TGTGCCAGCAGCCAGGGACAGCCTAACTATGGCTACACCTTC.

This chain uses TRBV5-1 with TRBJ1-2, with TRBD1 matching 9 bases. The CDR3 loop spans 15 amino acids. Germline V gives CDR1 SGHRS, CDR2 YFSETQ. The V and J ends lost 0 bases and 5 bases, in that order; junction bases with no gene match: 5. The CDR3 here is CASSLEGQGGYGYTF. Written as DNA, the CDR3 is TGCGCCAGCAGCTTGGAGGGACAGGGCGGGTATGGCTACACCTTC.

DNA for the CDR3: TGTGCCAGCAGTCACCAGCGATGGAGTAATCAGCCCCAGCATTTT. Amino acid sequence: CASSHQRWSNQPQHF. The chain uses TRBV27 and TRBJ1-5, with D unresolved. Germline CDR1 reads MNHEY; CDR2 reads SMNVEV (reference sequence). Trimming cost V 5 bases and J 4 bases, with 15 bases left between them. This CDR3 is 15 amino acids long.

V gene TRBV7-9 combines with J gene TRBJ2-3; 7 bases fit TRBD2. Per the germline V gene, CDR1 is SEHNR and CDR2 is FQNEAQ (reference sequence). The CDR3 is 16 amino acids. The trim removed 1 base at V and 2 bases at J, leaving 6 bases unmatched. CDR3 bases: TGTGCCAGCAGCTTAGGAGTGGCGGGAGACACAGATACGCAGTATTTT. Its protein product is CASSLGVAGDTDTQYF. Full variable domain (outside the CDR3, taken from reference TRBV7-9 and TRBJ2-3): DTGVSQNPRHKITKRGQNVTFRCDPISEHNRLYWYRQTLGQGPEFLTYFQNEAQLEKSRLLSDRFSAERPKGSFSTLEIQRTEQGDSAMYLCASSLGVAGDTDTQYFGPGTRLTVL.

The rearrangement joins TRBV6-1 to TRBJ2-1; possible D gene TRBD2, 6 bases. Germline loops: CDR1 MNHNS, CDR2 SASEGT. The CDR3 is 14 residues long. V gave up 2 bases and J gave up 3 bases, with 8 bases separating them. CDR3 in amino acids: CASSEPGVYNEQFF. Written as DNA, the CDR3 is TGTGCCAGCAGTGAACCGGGGGTCTACAATGAGCAGTTCTTC.

This sequence joins TRBV5-1 and TRBJ2-2; 8 bases align to TRBD1. Germline trimming cut 0 bases from V and 6 bases from J; bases unmatched to any gene: 4. Germline loops: CDR1 SGHRS, CDR2 YFSETQ. This CDR3 contains 15 residues. The CDR3 is CASSLEPGGSGELFF. In nucleotides, the CDR3 is TGCGCCAGCAGCTTGGAGCCAGGGGGCTCCGGGGAGCTGTTTTTT.

This sequence joins TRBV7-2 and TRBJ2-1, with D possibly matching TRBD2 (6 bases). Germline V gene data show CDR1 as SGHTA and CDR2 as FQGNSA. The V end lost 3 bases, the J end lost 5 bases, and 23 bases lay between the germline ends. The CDR3 sequence is 18 residues long. The CDR3 sequence is CASSLGIAVDQPDNEQFF. The CDR3 DNA reads as TGTGCCAGCAGCTTGGGGATAGCGGTAGATCAACCTGACAATGAGCAGTTCTTC.

The V call is TRBV5-1, the J call TRBJ1-6; TRBD1 matches at 11 bases. CDR3 length: 17 residues. The germline gives CDR1 SGHRS, CDR2 YFSETQ. The trim removed 4 bases at V and 4 bases at J, leaving 7 bases unmatched. This CDR3 reads CASSRGQGAPYNSPLHF. The CDR3 DNA follows: TGCGCCAGCAGCCGTGGACAGGGGGCCCCTTATAATTCACCCCTCCACTTT.

The chain uses TRBV20-1 and TRBJ2-1; 14 nucleotides match TRBD2. Losses at the gene ends were 3 bases for V and 6 bases for J; bases not matched to a gene: 4. This CDR3 comprises 15 residues. Germline lookup yields CDR1 DFQATT and CDR2 SNEGSKA (reference sequence). As DNA, the CDR3 is TGCAGTGCTAGTGGACTAGCGGGGGGACTCAATGAGCAGTTCTTC. Translating it yields CSASGLAGGLNEQFF.

The chain recombines TRBV27 with TRBJ2-5, with 9 bases matching TRBD2. Germline CDR1 MNHEY, CDR2 SMNVEV (reference sequence). Losses at the gene ends were 3 bases for V and 7 bases for J; bases not matched to a gene: 18. The CDR3 is made up of 18 amino acids. The CDR3 nucleotides are TGTGCCAGCAGTTTGTGGGGTATTGCGGGAGGGCGACGGGTGACCCAGTACTTC. This translates into CASSLWGIAGGRRVTQYF.

This clone showed up just a few times. This chain links TRBV7-9 with TRBJ1-1, with D tentatively TRBD1 (6 bases). Trimming stripped 1 base from V and 11 bases from J, with 14 bases between. This CDR3 has 13 amino acids. Germline assignment: CDR1 SEHNR and CDR2 FQNEAQ (reference sequence). The CDR3 DNA sequence: TGTGCCAGCAGCTTAGACCGGGGGGCGCAGGCTTTCTTT. As protein: CASSLDRGAQAFF.

Note on this clone: The sample carries other DNA sequences with the same CDR3. J is TRBJ2-3 and V is TRBV7-2; maybe TRBD1 (5 bases). The CDR3 sequence is 15 residues long. Trimming removed 1 base from V and 3 bases from J, with 11 bases in between. The V gene's germline CDR1 is SGHTA and CDR2 FQGNSA. The CDR3 here is CASSLVAGITDTQYF. As DNA, the CDR3 is TGTGCCAGCAGCTTAGTAGCAGGGATTACAGATACGCAGTATTTT.

The V gene is TRBV7-9, the J gene TRBJ1-2; a possible D gene is TRBD1 (6 bases). The CDR3 is made up of 14 amino acids. Germline CDR1 is SEHNR and CDR2 is FQNEAQ (reference sequence). V lost 5 bases to trimming and J lost 8 bases, with 18 bases between them. The CDR3 DNA sequence: TGTGCCAGCAGCCCGAAGGGGGGGCCTAGGGGCTACACCTTC. The encoded protein is CASSPKGGPRGYTF.

The chain has TRBV3-1 (or the pseudogene TRBV3-2) and TRBJ1-6; maybe TRBD1 (5 bases). From germline, CDR1 is LGHDT and CDR2 YNNKEL (reference sequence). Deletions cut 4 bases from V and 7 bases from J, with 11 bases between. There are 14 residues in the CDR3. The CDR3 loop is CASSLRQTNSPLHF. In DNA, the CDR3 is TGTGCCAGCAGCCTGAGACAGACAAATTCACCCCTCCACTTT.

The rearrangement uses TRBV3-1 (or the pseudogene TRBV3-2) and TRBJ2-7, with TRBD2 matching over 9 bases. The CDR3 spans 15 residues. J lost 6 bases, V lost 4 bases, and 10 bases had no gene match. Germline loops: CDR1 LGHDT, CDR2 YNNKEL (reference sequence). CDR3 loop: CASSLGASGAPEQYF. The CDR3 region has the DNA TGTGCCAGCAGCCTAGGGGCTAGCGGGGCCCCCGAGCAGTACTTC.

This clone was counted once. The chain carries TRBV5-1 and TRBJ1-6; 10 nucleotides match TRBD1. Germline V gives CDR1 SGHRS, CDR2 YFSETQ. The V and J ends lost 4 bases and 7 bases, in that order; junction bases with no gene match: 8. The CDR3 is 16 residues long. CDR3: CASSVDRGFRNSPLHF. The CDR3 DNA follows: TGCGCCAGCAGCGTGGACAGGGGGTTTAGGAATTCACCCCTCCACTTT.

V is TRBV5-1 and J is TRBJ1-4; 9 bases fit TRBD1. Germline loops: CDR1 SGHRS, CDR2 YFSETQ. The CDR3 is 16 residues long. With 0 bases clipped from V and 1 base from J, the junction kept 1 base outside the gene matches. CDR3 coding DNA: TGCGCCAGCAGCTTGGACAGGGGGCTAACTAATGAAAAACTGTTTTTT. Protein product: CASSLDRGLTNEKLFF.

J is TRBJ2-1 and V is TRBV28, with 9 bases fitting TRBD1. The CDR3 covers 16 residues. The V gene's germline CDR1 is MDHEN and CDR2 SYDVKM. Trimming cost V 1 base and J 5 bases; bases outside gene matches: 6. Here the CDR3 DNA reads TGTGCCAGCAGTTTATACGGACAGGGGCGCGACAATGAGCAGTTCTTC. This sequence encodes CASSLYGQGRDNEQFF.

The V and J genes are TRBV9 and TRBJ2-6; possibly TRBD2 for D (5 bases). The CDR3 is 17 residues long. The germline V gene has CDR1 SGDLS and CDR2 YYNGEE. V gave up 0 bases and J gave up 0 bases, with 10 bases separating them. The CDR3 DNA reads TGTGCCAGCAGCGTAGGGACTGACAACTCTGGGGCCAACGTCCTGACTTTC. Protein: CASSVGTDNSGANVLTF.

The chain carries TRBV6-5 and TRBJ1-1, with 8 positions matching TRBD1. Germline V gene lookup returns CDR1 MNHEY and CDR2 SVGAGI. CDR3 length equals 15 residues. The trim removed 7 bases at V and 0 bases at J, leaving 7 bases unmatched. CDR3: CASIDRGWMNTEAFF. The CDR3 DNA follows: TGTGCCAGCATCGACAGGGGTTGGATGAACACTGAAGCTTTCTTT.

This clone was seen a handful of times. The chain combines TRBV24-1 with TRBJ1-1, with TRBD1 matching over 7 bases. The CDR3 contains 13 residues. V was clipped by 7 bases and J by 0 bases; unmatched bases: 1. Germline V gives CDR1 KGHDR, CDR2 SFDVKD. The CDR3, as DNA: TGTGCCACCAGCACAGGGGTGAACACTGAAGCTTTCTTT. It is translated as CATSTGVNTEAFF.

This sequence joins TRBV6-2 or TRBV6-3 and TRBJ2-1; possible D gene TRBD1, 7 bases. This CDR3 is 16 amino acids long. The ends were cut back, 1 base at V and 5 bases at J, with 15 bases in the middle. In germline, CDR1 is MNHEY, CDR2 SVGEGT. CDR3 in amino acids: CASSYLRGDSNNEQFF. For the CDR3, the DNA is TGTGCCAGCAGTTACTTGAGGGGGGACAGCAACAATGAGCAGTTCTTC.

The rearrangement uses TRBV28 and TRBJ1-6; D ambiguous. CDR3 length: 12 amino acids. Trimming cost V 6 bases and J 9 bases, with 9 bases left between them. Germline CDR1 is MDHEN and CDR2 is SYDVKM. The CDR3 is CASSPLRSPLHF. As DNA, the CDR3 is TGTGCCAGCAGCCCCCTTCGTTCACCCCTCCACTTT.